This TCR beta chain was sequenced in a study of blood T cell repertoires in COVID-19. The wider study: COVID-19 samples collected from the United States, Italy and Spain covered acute and convalescent phases.

Here immunoSEQ multiplex PCR was the method, and the copy in TCRdb shows in-frame clones only, minus some. This sample has fewer than 250,000 clones; roughly 83% occur once, and the top ten carry just under 7.5%. The CDR3 runs 14 residues. The germline CDR1 and CDR2 sequences are SGHRS and YFSETQ. The V and J ends lost 4 bases and 0 bases respectively, with 10 bases between them. The V call is TRBV5-1, the J call TRBJ1-1; a weak D match, TRBD1 (6 bases). The sequence came from a woman aged 45-65 years with acute or convalescent COVID-19. Sequenced material: peripheral blood. As DNA, the CDR3 is TGCGCCAGCAGCACAGGGACGGTGAACACTGAAGCTTTCTTT. Translated: CASSTGTVNTEAFF.